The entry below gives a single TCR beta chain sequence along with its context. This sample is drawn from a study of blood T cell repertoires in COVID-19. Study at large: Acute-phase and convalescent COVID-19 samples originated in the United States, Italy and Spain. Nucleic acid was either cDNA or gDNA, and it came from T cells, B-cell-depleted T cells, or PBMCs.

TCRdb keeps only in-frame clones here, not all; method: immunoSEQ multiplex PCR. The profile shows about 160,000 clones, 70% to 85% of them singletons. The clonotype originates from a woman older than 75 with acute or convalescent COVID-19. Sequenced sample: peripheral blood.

CDR3 sequence reads: CASSTQGQGYEKLFF. The CDR3 nucleotides read TGTGCCAGTAGTACCCAGGGACAGGGCTATGAAAAACTGTTTTTT. The chain combines TRBV19 with TRBJ1-4; TRBD1 aligns across 9 bases. V lost 4 bases, J lost 6 bases, and 6 bases stayed unmatched. Germline assignment: CDR1 LNHDA and CDR2 SQIVND (reference sequence). The CDR3 consists of 15 residues.